This T cell receptor beta chain appears in the sequencing data of a study of blood T cells in healthy people across ages. Combining a sample-barcoded 5' primer with a J-beta primer mix, a second PCR ran for about 6 to 11 cycles. TCRdb recomputed calls from the 5' RACE reads with MiXCR, one row per CDR3 protein. The sample contains 800,000 to 950,000 distinct CDR3 sequences, around 49% of which appear only once. There are a few counts of this clonotype. Its antigen is undetermined. Germline CDR1 is MNHNY and CDR2 is SVGAGI (reference sequence). V lost 7 bases to trimming and J lost 7 bases, with 17 bases between them. CDR3 length equals 15 residues. The study, taken as a whole, reports: Naive T cell percentage by flow cytometry tracked strongly with beta diversity.

Russia was home to the donors, healthy Caucasian individuals aged about 6 to 90. The receptor was derived from a young man in good health. V is TRBV6-6 and J is TRBJ1-6; TRBD1 is a possible D gene (5 bases). Sequencing was done on a sample of blood. The CDR3 nucleotides read TGTGCCAGCACCTTCGACCGGGACGGAAATTCACCCCTCCACTTT. Translation: CASTFDRDGNSPLHF.